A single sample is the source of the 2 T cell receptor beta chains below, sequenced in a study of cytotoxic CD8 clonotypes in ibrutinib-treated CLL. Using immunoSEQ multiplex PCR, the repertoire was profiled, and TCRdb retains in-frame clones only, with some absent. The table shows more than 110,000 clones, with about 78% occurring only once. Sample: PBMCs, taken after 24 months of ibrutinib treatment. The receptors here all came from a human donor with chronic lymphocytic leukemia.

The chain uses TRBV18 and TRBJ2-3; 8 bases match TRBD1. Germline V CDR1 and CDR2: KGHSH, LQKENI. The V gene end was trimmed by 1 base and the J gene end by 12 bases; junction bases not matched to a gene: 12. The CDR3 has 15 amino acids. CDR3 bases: TGTGCCAGCTCACCACGGGACAGGAGTCCTCACCAACAGTATTTT. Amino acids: CASSPRDRSPHQQYF.

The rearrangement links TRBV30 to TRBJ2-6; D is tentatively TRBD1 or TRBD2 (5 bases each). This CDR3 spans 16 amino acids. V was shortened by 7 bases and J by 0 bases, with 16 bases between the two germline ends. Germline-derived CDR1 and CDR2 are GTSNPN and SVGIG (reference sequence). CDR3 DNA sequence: TGTGCCTCCCTGACGGGGCGACTCTCTGGGGCCAACGTCCTGACTTTC. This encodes CASLTGRLSGANVLTF.